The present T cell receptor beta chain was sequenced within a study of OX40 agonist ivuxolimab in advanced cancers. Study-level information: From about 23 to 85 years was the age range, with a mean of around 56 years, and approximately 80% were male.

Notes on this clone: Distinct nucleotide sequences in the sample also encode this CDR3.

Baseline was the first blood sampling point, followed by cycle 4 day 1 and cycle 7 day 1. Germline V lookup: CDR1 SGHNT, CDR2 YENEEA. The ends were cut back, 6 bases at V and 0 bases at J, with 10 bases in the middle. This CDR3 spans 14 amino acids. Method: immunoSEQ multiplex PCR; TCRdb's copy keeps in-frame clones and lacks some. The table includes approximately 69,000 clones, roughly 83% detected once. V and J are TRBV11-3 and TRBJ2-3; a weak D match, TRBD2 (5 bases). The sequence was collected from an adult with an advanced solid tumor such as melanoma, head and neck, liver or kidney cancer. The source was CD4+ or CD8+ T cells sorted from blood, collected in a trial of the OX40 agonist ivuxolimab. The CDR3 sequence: CASSLTGSTDTQYF. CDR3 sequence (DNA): TGTGCCAGCAGTCTGACGGGGAGCACAGATACGCAGTATTTT.